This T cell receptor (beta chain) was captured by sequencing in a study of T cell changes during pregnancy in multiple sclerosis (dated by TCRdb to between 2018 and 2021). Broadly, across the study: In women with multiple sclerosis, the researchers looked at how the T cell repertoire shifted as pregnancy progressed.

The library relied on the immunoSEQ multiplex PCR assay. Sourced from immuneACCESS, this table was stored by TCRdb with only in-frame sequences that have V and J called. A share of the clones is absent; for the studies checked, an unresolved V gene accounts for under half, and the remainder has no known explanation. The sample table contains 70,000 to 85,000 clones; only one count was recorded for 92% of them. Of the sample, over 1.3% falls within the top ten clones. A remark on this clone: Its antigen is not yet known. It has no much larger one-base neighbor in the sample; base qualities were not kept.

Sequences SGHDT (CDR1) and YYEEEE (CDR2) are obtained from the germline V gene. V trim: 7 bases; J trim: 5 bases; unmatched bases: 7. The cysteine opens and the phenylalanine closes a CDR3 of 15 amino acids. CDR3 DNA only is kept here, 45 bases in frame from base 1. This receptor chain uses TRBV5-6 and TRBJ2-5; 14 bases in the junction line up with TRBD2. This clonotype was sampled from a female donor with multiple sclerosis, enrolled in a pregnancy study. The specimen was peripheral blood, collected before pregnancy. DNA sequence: TGTGCCAGCCGACTAGCGGGGGGGCCGTTGGAGACCCAGTACTTC. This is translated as CASRLAGGPLETQYF.